The entry that follows covers one TCR beta chain sequence. What this receptor recognizes is not known. Per-base qualities were not stored, and no clone one base away is much larger. Library creation used 5' RACE. Sequencing used an Illumina HiSeq 2500. A second PCR of roughly 6 to 11 cycles was performed with a sample-barcoded 5' primer and a J-beta primer mix. A template-switch 5' adaptor carrying 12 random nucleotides introduced a unique molecular identifier onto each TCR beta cDNA molecule. Each sample yielded at least 3 million CDR3-containing paired-end reads. First-strand cDNA was synthesized from all RNA with the Mint cDNA synthesis kit, primed by a TRBC-specific oligonucleotide. Following uracil-DNA glycosylase treatment, a first 18-cycle PCR with universal primers M1SS and BC2_uni_R was performed on all cDNA. The original pipeline was this. For normalization, 1 million high-quality reads were randomly selected from each sample, with every read carrying a distinct molecular identifier. Instead of being binned into consensus sequences, reads that shared molecular identifiers were thrown out. MiTCR, with a Q25 quality threshold and the strictest error-elimination algorithm, was used for CDR3 identification, clonotype clustering and error correction. A nonparametric unseen species model with Euler transformation was used to estimate a lower bound on total TCR beta diversity. TCRdb reanalyzed the raw reads on its own, using fastp at Q25 for trimming and MiXCR for clone calling, and kept in-frame beta chains. Here each entry gathers all rows of one CDR3 protein and keeps the most common genes and DNA. The authors' filters were not applied to this entry. The sample has 600,000 to 850,000 distinct CDR3 sequences on record, more than 20% of them singletons. The top ten clonotypes cover roughly a tenth of the sample.

This record comes from a study of blood T cells in healthy people across ages (dated by TCRdb to between 2015 and 2017). For the wider study: In model experiments, template switching captured about one uniquely barcoded TCR beta cDNA molecule for every two T cells. Four age groups were formed from the donors: young (average roughly 15 years), middle-aged (approximately 42), aged (about 62) and long-lived (around 82). The study measured age-related changes in TCR beta repertoire diversity using deep sequencing normalized with unique cDNA molecular identifiers. Using the same blood draw, the study looked at two additional independent replicas of 1 million unique cDNA reads for two donors, one aged 18 to 29 and the other aged 80 or older. The paper as a whole reports these results and caveats: Estimates of total diversity from one million sequenced T cells were regarded as lower bounds and underestimates. The long-lived group showed more naive CD4+ T cells, fewer expanded clones and increased TCR diversity than the aged group, suggesting age selection. The percentage of naive T cells measured by flow cytometry correlated strongly with observed TCR beta diversity. As age increased, observed TCR beta diversity per million T cells dropped in a roughly linear way, and a significant reduction was already evident by age approximately 40. Because the CMV infection status of the donors was unknown, age-related changes in expanded clonotypes may potentially have been confounded. Because profiling used bulk unsorted PBMCs, naive and antigen-experienced compartments could not be compared conclusively.

The CDR3 runs 14 amino acids, cysteine and phenylalanine included. Of all the DNA, just the CDR3 is kept, 42 bases in frame from base 1. CDR1 SNHLY and CDR2 FYNNEI were looked up in the germline V gene. Donors were 35 to 40 systemically healthy Caucasian individuals from Russia aged roughly 6 to 100 years. Each donor gave ten milliliters of peripheral blood, collected into EDTA-treated Vacutainer tubes. Ficoll-Paque density-gradient centrifugation was used to isolate PBMCs, with at least 6.5 million per sample. Trizol reagent was used to extract total RNA from PBMCs, with at least 6 micrograms per sample. For every donor, an aliquot of PBMCs went through flow cytometry to measure the percentages of naive CD45RAhigh/CD27high T cells. The sample was also reused in another study, on T cells of mothers and their children. Per the second study: Donors were nine systemically healthy Caucasian individuals: three mothers and their six children. cDNA synthesis used all of the extracted RNA, with 1.5 ug of RNA in each 15 ul reaction. In the second PCR, sample barcodes and 2-4 random nucleotides were introduced via the M1S primer. Over 9.5 million TCR beta CDR3 reads came from each mother, compared with about 3 million reads from each child. Thymic selection similarly shapes TCR recombination output in related and unrelated pairs, with minor effect from inherited differences. Related mother-child pairs always showed normalized repertoire overlap that was slightly higher than in unrelated mother-child pairs, though the difference was never significant. With a sensitivity of approximately 100 clones per million clonotypes, no persistent microchimeric T cell clones were detected. The study used deep NGS to compare TCR beta repertoires of mothers and children, seeking features distinguishing related mother-child pairs from unrelated individuals. On average, the children were roughly 12 +/- 4 years old, while the mothers were around 40 +/- 4 years old. After adapters were ligated using NEBNext reagents, the libraries underwent 100+100 nt paired-end sequencing on an Illumina HiSeq 2000. To prevent cross-contamination, the mother and child libraries were prepared a month apart and were sequenced in separate runs. For each donor, somewhere between about 500,000 and 2,300,000 distinct TCR beta clonotypes were identified. Naive TCR beta clonotypes were estimated from low-frequency clonotypes matched to each donor's FACS-determined naive share, without sorting.

The source is a boy aged 5 to 17 in good health. Recombination joined TRBV2 with TRBJ2-1; perhaps TRBD1 is the D gene, with 6 bases matching. The end of the DNA aligns better with TRBJ2-5, so the J call may be wrong. The sample comprised blood. The nucleotide sequence is given as TGTGCCAGCAGCCCGCAGGGGACGGGCGAGACCCAGTACTTC. Its protein is CASSPQGTGETQYF.